This T cell receptor (beta chain) was sequenced in a study of cytomegalovirus exposure and HLA in healthy donors. Trimming pared 3 bases from V and 4 bases from J, leaving 18 bases between. This CDR3 region has 15 residues. CDR1 is SQVTM, CDR2 ANQGSEA, per germline. Study outcomes and limitations: Using a false discovery rate of 0.05, a later analysis showed that roughly 16,000 TCR beta sequences were associated with HLA alleles. Only CMV serostatus was available as immune exposure information. Rare TCR sequences predominated, though certain public TCRs were found in many donors.

In the PCR, 60 Vbeta and 13 Jbeta primers were used. The method was immunoSEQ multiplex PCR; TCRdb's version includes in-frame clones alone and lacks a portion of them. The sample consists of about 160,000 clones, less than 85% of them appearing once. Comments on this clone: Its target is unknown.

The genes are TRBV29-1 and TRBJ1-1, with TRBD1 as a possible D gene (6 bases). The sequence came from a man in his forties in good health and CMV-seronegative. The sequenced sample was PBMCs. CDR3 protein: CSVEWGRGPGTEAFF. For the CDR3, the DNA is TGCAGCGTTGAGTGGGGCAGGGGACCGGGCACTGAAGCTTTCTTT.